This T cell receptor (beta chain) stems from a study of shared clonotypes between healthy human individuals. Turning to the study itself: Donors had three CD4 naive, three CD4 memory, two CD8 naive and one CD8 memory plate apiece.

Germline assignment: CDR1 LNHDA and CDR2 SQIVND (reference sequence). The junction had 4 bases not matched to a gene; V was cut back by 1 base and J by 4 bases. CDR3 length: 15 amino acids. The data were produced by immunoSEQ multiplex PCR, yet TCRdb's version contains in-frame clones alone and is incomplete. The data contain roughly 2,500,000 clones, roughly 93% of them seen just once; the ten biggest clones take up about 0.39%. The J gene is TRBJ1-1, the V gene TRBV19; 9 nucleotides line up with TRBD1. Material: naive CD4+ T cells from PBMCs. Subset indicated: CD45RA+ positively selected. The sequence came from a man younger than 35 in good health. Some clones in this sample may be carry-over from other donors' samples. In DNA form, the CDR3 reads TGTGCCAGTAGTATAGTTGGACAGGGGATCACTGAAGCTTTCTTT. This codes for CASSIVGQGITEAFF.